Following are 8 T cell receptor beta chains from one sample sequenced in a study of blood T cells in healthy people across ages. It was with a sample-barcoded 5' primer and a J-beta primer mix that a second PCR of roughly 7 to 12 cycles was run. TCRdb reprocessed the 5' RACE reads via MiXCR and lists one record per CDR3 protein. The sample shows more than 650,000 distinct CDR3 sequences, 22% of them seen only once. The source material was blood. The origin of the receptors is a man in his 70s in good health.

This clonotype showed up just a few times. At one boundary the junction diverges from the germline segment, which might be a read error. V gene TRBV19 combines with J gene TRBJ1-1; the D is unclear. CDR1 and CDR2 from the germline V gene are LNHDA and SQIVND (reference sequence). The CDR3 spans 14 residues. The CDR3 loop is CASGPRQRHTEAFF. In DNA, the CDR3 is TGTGCCAGTGGGCCCAGGCAAAGGCACACTGAAGCCTTCTTT. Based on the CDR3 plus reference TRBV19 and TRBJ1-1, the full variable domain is DGGITQSPKYLFRKEGQNVTLSCEQNLNHDAMYWYRQDPGQGLRLIYYSQIVNDFQKGDIAEGYSVSREKKESFPLTVTSAQKNPTAFYLCASGPRQRHTEAFFGQGTRLTVV.

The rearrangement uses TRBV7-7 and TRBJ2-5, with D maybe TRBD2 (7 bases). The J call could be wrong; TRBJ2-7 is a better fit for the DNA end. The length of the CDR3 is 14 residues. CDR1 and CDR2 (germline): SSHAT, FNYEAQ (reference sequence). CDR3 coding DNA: TGTGCCAGCAGGGGGGGGCACACCTCCTACGAGCAGTACTTC. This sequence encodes CASRGGHTSYEQYF.

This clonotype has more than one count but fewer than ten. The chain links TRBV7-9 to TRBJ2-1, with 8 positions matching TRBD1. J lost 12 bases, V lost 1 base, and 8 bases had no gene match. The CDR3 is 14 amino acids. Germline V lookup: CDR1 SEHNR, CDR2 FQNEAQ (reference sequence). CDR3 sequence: CASSLVSGGVGQFF. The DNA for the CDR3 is TGTGCCAGCAGCTTAGTATCAGGGGGCGTCGGGCAGTTCTTC.

CDR3 nucleotide sequence: TGTGCCAGCAGTGAAATAAGGGATTCACCCCTCCACTTT. It codes for CASSEIRDSPLHF. The rearrangement links TRBV25-1 to TRBJ1-6; unclear D gene. Germline-derived CDR1 and CDR2 are MGHDK and SYGVNS. Trimming cost V 2 bases and J 8 bases, with 7 bases left between them. This CDR3 has 13 amino acids.

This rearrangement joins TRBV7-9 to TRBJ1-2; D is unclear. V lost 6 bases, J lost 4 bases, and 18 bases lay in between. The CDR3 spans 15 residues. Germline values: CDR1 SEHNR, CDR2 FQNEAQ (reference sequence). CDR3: CASRPISGIGYGYTF. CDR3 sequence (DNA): TGTGCCAGCAGACCAATTTCTGGGATCGGCTATGGCTACACCTTC.

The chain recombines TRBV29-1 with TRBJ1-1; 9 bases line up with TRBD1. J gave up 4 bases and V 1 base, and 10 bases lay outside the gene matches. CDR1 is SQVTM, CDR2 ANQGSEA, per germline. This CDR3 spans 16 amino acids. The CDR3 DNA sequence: TGCAGCGTTGAAGGAAGTTGGGACAGGGTATCCACTGAAGCTTTCTTT. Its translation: CSVEGSWDRVSTEAFF.

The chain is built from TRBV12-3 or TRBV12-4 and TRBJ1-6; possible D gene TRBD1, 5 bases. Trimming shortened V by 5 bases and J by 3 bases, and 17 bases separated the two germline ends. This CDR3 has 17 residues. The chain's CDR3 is CASSTQRRGGYNSPLHF. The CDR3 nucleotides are TGTGCCAGCAGTACGCAGCGCCGGGGCGGCTATAATTCACCCCTCCACTTT.

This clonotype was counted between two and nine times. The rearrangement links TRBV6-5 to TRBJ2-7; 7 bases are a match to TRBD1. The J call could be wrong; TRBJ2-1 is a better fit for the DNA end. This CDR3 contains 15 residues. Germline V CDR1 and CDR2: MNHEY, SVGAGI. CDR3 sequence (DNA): TGTGCCAGCAGTTACGAGGGGGCGCGCTACAATGAGCAGTTCTTC. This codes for CASSYEGARYNEQFF.